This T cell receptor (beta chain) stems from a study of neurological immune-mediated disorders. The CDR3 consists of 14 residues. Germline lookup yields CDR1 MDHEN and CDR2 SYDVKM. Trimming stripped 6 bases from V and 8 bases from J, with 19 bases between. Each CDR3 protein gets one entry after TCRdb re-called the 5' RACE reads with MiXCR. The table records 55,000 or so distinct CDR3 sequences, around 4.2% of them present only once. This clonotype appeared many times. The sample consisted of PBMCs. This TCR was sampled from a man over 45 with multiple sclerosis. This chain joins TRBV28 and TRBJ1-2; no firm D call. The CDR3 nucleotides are TGTGCCAGCAGCCCACCCACGGTGGTCAGGGGCTACACCTTC. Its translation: CASSPPTVVRGYTF.